This record concerns one T cell receptor beta chain sequence. The sample is drawn from a study of blood T cell repertoires in COVID-19. About the research overall: The study drew acute and convalescent COVID-19 samples from the United States, Italy and Spain. T cells, B-cell-depleted T cells, or PBMCs supplied cDNA or gDNA.

How the authors handled the data: It was from reference gene primer amplification that nucleated cell counts were estimated. Assay: immunoSEQ multiplex PCR; the TCRdb copy retains only in-frame clones and omits some. Clonal size and the V and J genes are those of that table, whereas D and trimming came from the DNA. The table shows tens of thousands of clones, with roughly 80% occurring only once. Germline CDR1 reads MNHEY; CDR2 reads SMNVEV (reference sequence). Trimming removed 2 bases from V and 1 base from J; junction bases left unmatched: 14. The CDR3 runs 18 residues. The chain joins TRBV27 to TRBJ2-7; 7 bases align to TRBD2. The receptor was derived from a man aged 50-59 years with acute or convalescent COVID-19. Input material: peripheral blood. CDR3 coding DNA: TGTGCCAGCAGTTTAGTGTTCCTTGGGCGGGAGAGATCCTACGAGCAGTACTTC. Translating gives CASSLVFLGRERSYEQYF.